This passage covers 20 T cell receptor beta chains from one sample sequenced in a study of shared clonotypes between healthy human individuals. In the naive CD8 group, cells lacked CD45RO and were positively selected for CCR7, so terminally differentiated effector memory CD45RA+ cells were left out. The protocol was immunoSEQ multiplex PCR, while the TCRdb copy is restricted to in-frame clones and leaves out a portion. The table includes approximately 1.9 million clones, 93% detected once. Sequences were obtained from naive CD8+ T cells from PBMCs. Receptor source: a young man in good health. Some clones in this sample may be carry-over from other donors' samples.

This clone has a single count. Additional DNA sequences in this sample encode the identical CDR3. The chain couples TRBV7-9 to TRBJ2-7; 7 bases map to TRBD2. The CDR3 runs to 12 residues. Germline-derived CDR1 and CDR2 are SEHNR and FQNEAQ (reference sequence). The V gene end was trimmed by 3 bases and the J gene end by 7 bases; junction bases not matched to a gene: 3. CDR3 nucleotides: TGTGCCAGCAGCTTGGGAGGGAGGGAGCAGTACTTC. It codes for CASSLGGREQYF.

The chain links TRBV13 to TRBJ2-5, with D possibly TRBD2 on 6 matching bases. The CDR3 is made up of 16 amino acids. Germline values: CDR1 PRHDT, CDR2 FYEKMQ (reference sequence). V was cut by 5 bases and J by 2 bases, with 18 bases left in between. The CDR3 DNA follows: TGTGCCAGCAGCCCCCGGCTCGACGCGGGGCAAGAGACCCAGTACTTC. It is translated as CASSPRLDAGQETQYF.

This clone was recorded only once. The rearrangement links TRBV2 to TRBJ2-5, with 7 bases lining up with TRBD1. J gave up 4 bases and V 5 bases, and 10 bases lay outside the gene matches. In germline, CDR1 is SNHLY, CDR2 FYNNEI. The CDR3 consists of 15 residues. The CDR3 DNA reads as TGTGCCAGCAGTCCCCCGGGACAGTCGGGAGAGACCCAGTACTTC. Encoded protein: CASSPPGQSGETQYF.

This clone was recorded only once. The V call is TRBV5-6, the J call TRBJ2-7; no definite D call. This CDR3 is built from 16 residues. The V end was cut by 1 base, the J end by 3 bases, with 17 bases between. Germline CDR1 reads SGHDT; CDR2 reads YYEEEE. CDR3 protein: CASSLSRYAAFYEQYF. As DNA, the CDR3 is TGTGCCAGCAGCTTGTCGCGGTATGCTGCCTTCTACGAGCAGTACTTC.

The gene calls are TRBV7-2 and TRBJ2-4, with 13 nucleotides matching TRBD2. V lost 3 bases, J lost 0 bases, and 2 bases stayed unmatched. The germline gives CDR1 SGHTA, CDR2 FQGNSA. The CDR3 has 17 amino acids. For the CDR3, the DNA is TGTGCCAGCAGCTTGGGACTAGCGGGAACAGCCAAAAACATTCAGTACTTC. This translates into CASSLGLAGTAKNIQYF.

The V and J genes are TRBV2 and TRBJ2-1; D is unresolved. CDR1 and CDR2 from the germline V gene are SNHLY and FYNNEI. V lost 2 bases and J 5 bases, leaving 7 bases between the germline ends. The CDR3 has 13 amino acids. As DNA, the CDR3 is TGTGCCAGCAGTGAAAACAGCAACAATGAGCAGTTCTTC. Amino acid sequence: CASSENSNNEQFF. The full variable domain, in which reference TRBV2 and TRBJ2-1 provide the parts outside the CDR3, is EPEVTQTPSHQVTQMGQEVILRCVPISNHLYFYWYRQILGQKVEFLVSFYNNEISEKSEIFDDQFSVERPDGSNFTLKIRSTKLEDSAMYFCASSENSNNEQFFGPGTRLTVL.

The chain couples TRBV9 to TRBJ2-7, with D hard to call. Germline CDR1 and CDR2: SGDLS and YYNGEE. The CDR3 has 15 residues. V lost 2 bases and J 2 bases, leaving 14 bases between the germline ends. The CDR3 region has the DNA TGTGCCAGCAGCGTGGAAGGTCAGAGCGCCTACGAGCAGTACTTC. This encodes CASSVEGQSAYEQYF.

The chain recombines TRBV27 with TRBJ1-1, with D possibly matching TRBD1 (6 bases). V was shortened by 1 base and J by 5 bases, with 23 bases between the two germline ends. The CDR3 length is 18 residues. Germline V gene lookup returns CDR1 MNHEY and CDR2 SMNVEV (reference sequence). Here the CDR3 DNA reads TGTGCCAGCAGTTTATACGCAGGCAGGGGCGGCCTAGGGACTGAAGCTTTCTTT. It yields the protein CASSLYAGRGGLGTEAFF.

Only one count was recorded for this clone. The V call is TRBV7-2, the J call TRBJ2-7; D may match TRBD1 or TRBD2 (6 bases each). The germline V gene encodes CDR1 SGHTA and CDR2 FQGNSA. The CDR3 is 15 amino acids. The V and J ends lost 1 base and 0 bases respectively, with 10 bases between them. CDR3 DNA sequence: TGTGCCAGCAGCTTAGATCCGGGGGCCTCCTACGAGCAGTACTTC. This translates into CASSLDPGASYEQYF.

The CDR3 spells CASSPGWDEQYF. CDR3 DNA: TGCGCCAGCAGCCCGGGGTGGGACGAGCAGTACTTC. This chain uses TRBV5-1 with TRBJ2-7; D may be TRBD2 (5 bases). V lost 4 bases, J lost 5 bases, and 10 bases lay in between. Germline V gives CDR1 SGHRS, CDR2 YFSETQ. The CDR3 runs to 12 residues. Using reference TRBV5-1 and TRBJ2-7 for the parts outside the CDR3, the full variable domain is KAGVTQTPRYLIKTRGQQVTLSCSPISGHRSVSWYQQTPGQGLQFLFEYFSETQRNKGNFPGRFSGRQFSNSRSEMNVSTLELGDSALYLCASSPGWDEQYFGPGTRLTVT.

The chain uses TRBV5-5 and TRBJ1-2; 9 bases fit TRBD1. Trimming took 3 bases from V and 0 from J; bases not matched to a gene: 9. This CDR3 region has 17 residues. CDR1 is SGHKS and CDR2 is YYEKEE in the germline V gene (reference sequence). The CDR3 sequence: CASSWFPGTGTNYGYTF. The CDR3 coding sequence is TGTGCCAGCAGCTGGTTCCCCGGGACAGGGACTAACTATGGCTACACCTTC. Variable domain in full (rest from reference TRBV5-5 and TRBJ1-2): DAGVTQSPTHLIKTRGQQVTLRCSPISGHKSVSWYQQVLGQGPQFIFQYYEKEERGRGNFPDRFSARQFPNYSSELNVNALLLGDSALYLCASSWFPGTGTNYGYTFGSGTRLTVV.

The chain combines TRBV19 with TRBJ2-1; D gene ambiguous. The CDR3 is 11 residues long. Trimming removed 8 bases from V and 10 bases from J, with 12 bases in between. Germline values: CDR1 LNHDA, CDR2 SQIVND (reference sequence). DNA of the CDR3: TGTGCCAGTCCCAAAAGGCGGGAGCAGTTCTTC. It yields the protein CASPKRREQFF.

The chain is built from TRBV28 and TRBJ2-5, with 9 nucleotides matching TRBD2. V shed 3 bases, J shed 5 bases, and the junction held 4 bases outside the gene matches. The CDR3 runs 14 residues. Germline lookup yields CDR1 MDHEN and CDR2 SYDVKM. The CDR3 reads CASSFVSGRETQYF. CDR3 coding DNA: TGTGCCAGCAGTTTTGTGAGCGGGAGGGAGACCCAGTACTTC.

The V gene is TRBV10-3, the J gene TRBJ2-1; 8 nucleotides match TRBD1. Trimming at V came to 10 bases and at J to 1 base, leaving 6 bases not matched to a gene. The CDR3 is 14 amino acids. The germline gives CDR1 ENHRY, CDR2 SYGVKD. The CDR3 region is CATGTGWSYNEQFF. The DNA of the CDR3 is TGTGCCACCGGGACAGGTTGGTCCTACAATGAGCAGTTCTTC.

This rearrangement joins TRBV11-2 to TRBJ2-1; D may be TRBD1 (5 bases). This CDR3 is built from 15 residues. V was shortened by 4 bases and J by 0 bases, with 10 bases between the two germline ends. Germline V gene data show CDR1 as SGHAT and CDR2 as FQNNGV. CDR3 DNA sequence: TGTGCCAGCAGCTCCTGGACAAACTCCTACAATGAGCAGTTCTTC. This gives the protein CASSSWTNSYNEQFF.

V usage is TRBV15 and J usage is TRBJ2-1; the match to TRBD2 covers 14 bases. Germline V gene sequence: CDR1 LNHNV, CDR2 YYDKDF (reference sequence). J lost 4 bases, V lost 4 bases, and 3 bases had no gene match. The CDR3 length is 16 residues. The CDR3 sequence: CATSNGTSGSYNEQFF. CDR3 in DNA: TGTGCCACCAGCAATGGGACTAGCGGGAGTTACAATGAGCAGTTCTTC.

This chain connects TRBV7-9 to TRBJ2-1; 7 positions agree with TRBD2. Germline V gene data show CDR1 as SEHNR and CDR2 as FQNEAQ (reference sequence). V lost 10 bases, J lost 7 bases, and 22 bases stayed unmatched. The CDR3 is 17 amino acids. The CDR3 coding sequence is TGTGCCACCGTCATAAGCGGGAACCCCCTTCCGGGGAATGAGCAGTTCTTC. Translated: CATVISGNPLPGNEQFF.

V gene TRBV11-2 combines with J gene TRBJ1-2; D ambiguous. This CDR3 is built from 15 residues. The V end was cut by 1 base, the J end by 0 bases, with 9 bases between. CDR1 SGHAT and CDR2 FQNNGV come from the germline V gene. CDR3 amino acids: CASSLGREANYGYTF. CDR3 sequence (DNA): TGTGCCAGCAGCTTAGGGAGGGAAGCTAACTATGGCTACACCTTC.

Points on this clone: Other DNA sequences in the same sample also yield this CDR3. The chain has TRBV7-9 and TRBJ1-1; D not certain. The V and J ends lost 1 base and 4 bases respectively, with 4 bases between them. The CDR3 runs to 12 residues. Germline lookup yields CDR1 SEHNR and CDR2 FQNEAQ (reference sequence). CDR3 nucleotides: TGTGCCAGCAGCTTAGGTGCCACTGAAGCTTTCTTT. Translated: CASSLGATEAFF.

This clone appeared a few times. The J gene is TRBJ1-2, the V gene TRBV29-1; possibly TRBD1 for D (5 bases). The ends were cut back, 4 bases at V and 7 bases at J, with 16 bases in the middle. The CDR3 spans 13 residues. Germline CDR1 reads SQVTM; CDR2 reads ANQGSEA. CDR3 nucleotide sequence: TGCAGCGTTGGGCCGACAGAGTTCCCTGGCTACACCTTC. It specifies CSVGPTEFPGYTF.